This T cell receptor (beta chain) was sequenced for a study of neurological immune-mediated disorders. Study overall: 31 of 34 multiple sclerosis patients had relapsing-remitting disease; 3 had secondary progressive. Whole-study results and caveats: TCR-beta repertoires seemed private in all groups, with no expanded CDR3 amino acid sequences shared.

V lost 0 bases and J 2 bases, leaving 11 bases between the germline ends. CDR1 and CDR2 (germline): MNHEY, SVGEGT. The CDR3 spans 15 residues. In its sample, this clonotype was seen a few times. Its antigen remains unidentified. 5'RACE with 10-nucleotide random UMIs produced the cDNA. Over 170 million TCR-beta sequences, together covering 15-18 subjects, were produced by every individual sequencing run that was carried out. TCRdb re-derived calls from the 5' RACE reads in MiXCR, one entry per CDR3 protein. Of under 80,000 distinct CDR3 sequences listed, 4% to 6% were seen once; the top ten hold approximately 3.2%.

Sequenced: PBMCs. The TCR comes from a woman aged 50 to 60 with multiple sclerosis. The J gene is TRBJ2-7, the V gene TRBV6-2 or TRBV6-3; D might be TRBD1 (6 bases). CDR3 region: CASSYSSGAAYEQYF. CDR3 bases: TGTGCCAGCAGTTACTCCTCAGGGGCGGCCTACGAGCAGTACTTC.